The T cell receptor beta chain under discussion was sequenced for a study of T cells after yellow fever vaccination. Study details: In the case of low-cell-number fractions, SMART-Seq v4 Ultra Low Input was used for preparation.

Comments on this clonotype: Its antigen remains unidentified.

Study conclusions and caveats: Though it reached lower strength, the secondary response hit its peak faster, day 5 versus 15. Reappearance after the booster was observed for most primary-vaccination clones (roughly 97% CD4, more than 70% CD8).

Conversion of TCR transcripts into cDNA relied on 5'RACE template switching, which added a universal primer site and UMIs. TCRdb fed the 5' RACE reads into MiXCR, producing one record per CDR3 protein. In the table there are around 610,000 distinct CDR3 sequences, approximately 12% of which are singletons. The germline gives CDR1 LNHDA, CDR2 SQIVND (reference sequence). This CDR3 region has 19 residues. The V gene lost 6 bases and the J gene lost 2 bases, with 25 bases spanning the gap. The TCR sequence derives from a man aged 25 to 40 who received the YFV17D yellow fever vaccine. V usage is TRBV19 and J usage is TRBJ2-2, with D possibly TRBD1 on 8 matching bases. This specimen consisted of PBMCs, obtained on the day of the yellow fever booster vaccination. The CDR3 DNA follows: TGTGCCAGTAGCCCCAGGGGGCGGCTAGCGGTACTAAACACCGGGGAGCTGTTTTTT. This codes for CASSPRGRLAVLNTGELFF. Complete variable domain (other parts from reference TRBV19 and TRBJ2-2): DGGITQSPKYLFRKEGQNVTLSCEQNLNHDAMYWYRQDPGQGLRLIYYSQIVNDFQKGDIAEGYSVSREKKESFPLTVTSAQKNPTAFYLCASSPRGRLAVLNTGELFFGEGSRLTVL.